The clone carrying this TCR beta chain was seen a single time. The data were taken from a study of blood T cells in healthy people across ages. Alongside a J-beta primer mix, a sample-barcoded 5' primer served in a second PCR lasting about 7 to 12 cycles. TCRdb reprocessed the 5' RACE reads with MiXCR, giving one entry per CDR3 protein. The table includes under 2,000,000 distinct CDR3 sequences, just under 50% detected once. The V end lost 3 bases, the J end lost 7 bases, and 12 bases lay between the germline ends. The CDR3 consists of 14 residues. The sequence was obtained from a middle-aged woman in good health. Sequences were obtained from blood. The rearrangement joins TRBV12-3 or TRBV12-4 to TRBJ1-4; D not certain. CDR3 bases: TGTGCCAGCAGTTTTACGGGTAGTGCTGAAAAACTGTTTTTT. It yields the protein CASSFTGSAEKLFF.